This T cell receptor beta chain was found in a study of blood T cell repertoires in COVID-19. Trimming removed 3 bases from V and 7 bases from J, with 9 bases in between. The germline V gene has CDR1 SEHNR and CDR2 FQNEAQ (reference sequence). This CDR3 contains 12 residues. In the study's own analysis: Counts of nucleated cells, estimated from reference gene primer amplification, were obtained. Sequencing used immunoSEQ multiplex PCR; TCRdb keeps in-frame clones, though not all of them. V and J calls and clone size are copied from that table; D and trimming were computed from the DNA. This table has fewer than 250,000 clones, approximately 80% appearing once.

Sequencing was performed on peripheral blood. The chain has TRBV7-9 and TRBJ1-2; possible D gene TRBD1, 5 bases. The TCR originated in a woman older than 75 with acute or convalescent COVID-19. This CDR3 reads CASSFSQGGYTF. CDR3 bases: TGTGCCAGCAGCTTCTCCCAGGGTGGCTACACCTTC.